A single sample gave rise to the 10 T cell receptor beta chains below, sequenced in a study of cytomegalovirus exposure and HLA in healthy donors. It was with 60 Vbeta and 13 Jbeta primers that the PCR ran. Profiled with immunoSEQ multiplex PCR; TCRdb holds only in-frame clones, not every one. The sample shows around 130,000 clones, 75% of them seen only once. The sample taken for sequencing was PBMCs. All receptors come from a middle-aged woman in good health and CMV-seropositive.

The chain recombines TRBV19 with TRBJ1-1, with a tentative D call TRBD1 (6 bases). CDR3 size: 15 residues. Germline-derived CDR1 and CDR2 are LNHDA and SQIVND (reference sequence). The V end was cut by 1 base, the J end by 4 bases, with 13 bases between. CDR3 DNA sequence: TGTGCCAGTAGTATAGTAGGGGGGGGCCTCACTGAAGCTTTCTTT. Translated: CASSIVGGGLTEAFF.

The chain joins TRBV6-1 to TRBJ2-3; D gene uncertain. V lost 0 bases to trimming and J lost 0 bases, with 7 bases between them. The CDR3 totals 15 residues. The germline CDR1 and CDR2 sequences are MNHNS and SASEGT. CDR3 DNA: TGTGCCAGCAGTGAAGCGTCTGCGAGCACAGATACGCAGTATTTT. It specifies CASSEASASTDTQYF.

CDR3 loop: CAWSDGGPNEQFF. CDR3 nucleotide sequence: TGTGCCTGGAGCGATGGAGGGCCAAATGAGCAGTTCTTC. V and J are TRBV30 and TRBJ2-1; tentative D call: TRBD2 (6 bases). CDR3 length: 13 residues. V was trimmed by 3 bases and J by 7 bases, leaving 13 bases between them. CDR1 is GTSNPN, CDR2 SVGIG, per germline (reference sequence).

The CDR3 loop reads CASSQDRDRNSRANTEAFF. The DNA of the CDR3 is TGCGCCAGCAGCCAAGACCGGGACAGGAATAGTAGGGCGAACACTGAAGCTTTCTTT. The chain combines TRBV4-3 with TRBJ1-1; 8 bases are shared with TRBD1. V gave up 0 bases and J gave up 1 base; unmatched junction bases: 13. CDR3 size: 19 residues. Germline V lookup: CDR1 LGHNA, CDR2 YSLEER.

This chain uses TRBV2 with TRBJ2-1, with a weak D call TRBD2 (6 bases). Trimming shortened V by 1 base and J by 8 bases, and 12 bases separated the two germline ends. The CDR3 runs to 14 residues. Germline V gene data show CDR1 as SNHLY and CDR2 as FYNNEI. CDR3 DNA: TGTGCCAGCAGTGAAGTACGGGGGATGGATGAGCAGTTCTTC. Translating it yields CASSEVRGMDEQFF. The full variable domain, in which reference TRBV2 and TRBJ2-1 provide the parts outside the CDR3, is EPEVTQTPSHQVTQMGQEVILRCVPISNHLYFYWYRQILGQKVEFLVSFYNNEISEKSEIFDDQFSVERPDGSNFTLKIRSTKLEDSAMYFCASSEVRGMDEQFFGPGTRLTVL.

This chain joins TRBV19 and TRBJ2-7; weak D call: TRBD2 (6 bases). The CDR3 has 16 residues. Trimming cost V 5 bases and J 3 bases, with 20 bases left between them. Germline CDR1 and CDR2: LNHDA and SQIVND (reference sequence). The CDR3 reads CASSPPGERAYYEQYF. In nucleotides, the CDR3 is TGTGCCAGTAGTCCTCCGGGGGAGCGGGCTTACTACGAGCAGTACTTC.

V is TRBV19 and J is TRBJ2-1; possible D gene TRBD2, 6 bases. V gave up 0 bases and J gave up 3 bases, with 18 bases separating them. Germline values: CDR1 LNHDA, CDR2 SQIVND (reference sequence). This CDR3 is 18 amino acids long. CDR3 loop: CASSIDLGRDSFYNEQFF. The CDR3, as DNA: TGTGCCAGTAGTATAGACCTGGGCCGGGACTCTTTCTACAATGAGCAGTTCTTC.

V is TRBV7-2 and J is TRBJ1-2, with 7 bases aligning to TRBD1. Germline CDR1 SGHTA, CDR2 FQGNSA. This CDR3 comprises 15 residues. V was clipped by 4 bases and J by 5 bases; unmatched bases: 10. The CDR3 loop reads CASSSKRTGIYGYTF. The CDR3 nucleotides are TGTGCCAGCAGCTCGAAACGGACAGGAATATATGGCTACACCTTC. Looking up the rest from reference TRBV7-2 and TRBJ1-2 gives the full variable domain: GAGVSQSPSNKVTEKGKDVELRCDPISGHTALYWYRQSLGQGLEFLIYFQGNSAPDKSGLPSDRFSAERTGGSVSTLTIQRTQQEDSAVYLCASSSKRTGIYGYTFGSGTRLTVV.

Relative to its sample, this clone is medium-sized. The chain carries TRBV11-2 and TRBJ2-5, with D perhaps TRBD2 (7 bases). The CDR3 loop spans 16 amino acids. The germline V and J ends were trimmed by 3 bases and 4 bases, with 18 bases remaining between them. Germline CDR1 reads SGHAT; CDR2 reads FQNNGV. CDR3 nucleotides: TGTGCCAGCAGCTTGGGGGGGACCAGGGGAGTAGAGACCCAGTACTTC. Amino acids: CASSLGGTRGVETQYF. Together with reference TRBV11-2 and TRBJ2-5, the CDR3 gives the full variable domain: EAGVAQSPRYKIIEKRQSVAFWCNPISGHATLYWYQQILGQGPKLLIQFQNNGVVDDSQLPKDRFSAERLKGVDSTLKIQPAKLEDSAVYLCASSLGGTRGVETQYFGPGTRLLVL.

The chain recombines TRBV7-8 with TRBJ1-2; D call uncertain. In germline, CDR1 is SGHVS, CDR2 FQNEAQ. This CDR3 is built from 16 residues. With 5 bases removed from V and 4 bases from J, the gap between germline ends came to 20 bases. In DNA form, the CDR3 reads TGTGCCAGCAGCCTAAGGCGGCAGCCGACTATCTATGGCTACACCTTC. The encoded protein is CASSLRRQPTIYGYTF.